A single T cell receptor beta chain is shown here with its context. This clonotype was detected many times. Its antigen specificity is not known. It has no much larger one-base neighbor in the sample; base qualities were not kept. This sample is part of a study of tumor and adjacent non-tumor tissue in lung cancer (dated by TCRdb to the late 2010s). For context, the study as a whole: Of the cohort, roughly 12 patients had adenocarcinoma, 2 had squamous cell carcinoma and 1 had small cell lung cancer. Among the approximately 15 patients, ages ranged from about 31 to 80 years, around ten were men and 5 were women, and disease was TNM stage I to III. Sequencing generated a total of around 120 million productive TCRbeta reads, averaging about 4.17 million reads per sample. Using bulk TCRbeta repertoires from approximately 15 lung cancer patients, the study set lung tumor tissue side by side with matched distant non-tumor lung tissue. Some 31 paired specimens, one tumor and one normal lung sample per patient, were profiled by TCRbeta CDR3 sequencing.

Trimming removed 6 bases from V and 7 bases from J, leaving 19 bases between the germline ends. The CDR3 goes from the cysteine to the phenylalanine over 15 residues. Only the CDR3 portion is preserved as DNA: 45 bases, with reading frame beginning at the first base. For CDR1 and CDR2, the germline V gene lists MDHEN and SYDVKM. Bulk unsorted tissue served as the source for RNA extraction, and RNA quality was assessed using a NanoDrop ND-1000 and an Agilent 2100. The donors were newly diagnosed lung cancer patients admitted for thoracic surgery in China from August to November 2014 who had not received prior chemotherapy. The study excluded patients who had received radiotherapy or chemotherapy before or who had another cancer at the same time. Surgical tissue pieces of about 1-2.3 cm3 were preserved in RNAlater solution and stored at -80 °C until use. Libraries were prepared through multiplex PCR. The sample was run on an Illumina HiSeq 2500. TCRbeta libraries were built by three rounds of nested PCR using primers (Table S4), following protocols modified from ARM-PCR. PCR products of 200-500 bp were gel-excised and purified with the QIAquick gel extraction kit before sequencing. Per the authors' processing: Reads were cleaned using Trimmomatic, were merged into complete CDR3 sequences using FLASH, and were assigned to V(D)J germline segments using MiTCR. Clonal diversity was computed as the inverse Simpson's index with VDJtools. Productive reads were defined as in-frame sequences without a premature stop codon. The public reads were reprocessed in TCRdb via fastp at Q25 and MiXCR, keeping in-frame beta chains. Duplicate CDR3 protein sequences are folded into a single record with the most common DNA and genes. The V and J calls come from TCRdb's annotation, not from the publication. Within this sample are fewer than 80,000 distinct CDR3 sequences, with roughly 75% of them counted one time only. The top ten hold around 12% of the sample.

The paper's findings and limits, for the study overall: Significantly higher TCR diversity was found in younger patients, and higher tumor TCR diversity was associated with shorter overall and disease-free survival. Neither the sequencing platform nor unique molecular identifiers are named or mentioned anywhere in the methods. Peripheral blood was not sequenced, so blood TCRbeta repertoires were not examined in the lung cancer patients of the study. Tumor tissue showed significantly greater TCR diversity (inverse Simpson) than normal lung tissue (approximately 400 vs 170, P = 0.0075, Mann-Whitney U test). The top 100 clones made up a significantly larger cumulative share of the repertoire in normal lung than in tumor tissue. With only roughly 14 patients in the cohort, the authors noted that larger samples and more detailed clinical data are needed.

The sample consisted of lung tumor tissue. The sequence came from a woman between 65 and 79 years old with non-small cell lung cancer. The chain is encoded by TRBV28 joined to TRBJ1-5, with a weak D call of TRBD1 (5 bases match). CDR3 loop: CASRPLLGGGQPQHF. Read as DNA, the sequence is TGTGCCAGCAGACCTCTGTTGGGGGGAGGGCAGCCCCAGCATTTT.